Given below is one T cell receptor beta chain in context. Using immunoSEQ multiplex PCR, the repertoire was profiled, and TCRdb retains in-frame clones only, with some absent. Seen here are around 310,000 clones, roughly 89% observed once, and the top ten hold roughly 10%. This sample is part of a study of blood T cell repertoires in COVID-19. For the study at large: PBMCs, B-cell-depleted T cells, or T cells were the source of the cDNA or gDNA that made up the material.

Clinical histories supplied by participants themselves formed the basis of cohort assignment. This CDR3 is 13 amino acids long. CDR1 and CDR2 from the germline V gene are MDHEN and SYDVKM. V dropped 7 bases and J dropped 3 bases, with 12 bases sitting between them. What was sequenced was PBMCs or T cells enriched from blood (not recorded which). The TCR originated in a young woman who had recovered from COVID-19. V gene TRBV28 combines with J gene TRBJ1-1; D may be TRBD1 (6 bases). The CDR3 here is CASTPNRDTEAFF. The CDR3 DNA is TGTGCCAGCACCCCGAACAGGGACACTGAAGCTTTCTTT.